This T cell receptor beta chain comes out of a study of T cell changes during pregnancy in multiple sclerosis. J gave up 8 bases and V 2 bases, and 3 bases lay outside the gene matches. The CDR3 loop spans 14 amino acids. Germline V gene data show CDR1 as MNHEY and CDR2 as SMNVEV (reference sequence). Sequenced by immunoSEQ multiplex PCR; TCRdb stores in-frame clones only, minus some. Among about 51,000 clones listed, 93% were seen once. This chain joins TRBV27 and TRBJ2-1, with 10 bases fitting TRBD2. The input for sequencing was peripheral blood, taken in the second trimester of pregnancy. This TCR came from a female donor with multiple sclerosis, enrolled in a pregnancy study. CDR3 protein: CASSLLAGDDEQFF. In DNA, the CDR3 is TGTGCCAGCAGTTTACTAGCGGGAGACGATGAGCAGTTCTTC.